This paragraph reports one T cell receptor (beta chain). This sample stems from a study of blood T cell repertoires in COVID-19. Study-wide context: Sites across the United States, Italy and Spain contributed samples from acute and convalescent COVID-19. The analysed material was cDNA or gDNA that came from T cells, B-cell-depleted T cells, or PBMCs.

The length of the CDR3 is 13 residues. Looked up from germline, CDR1 is MNHEY and CDR2 is SMNVEV (reference sequence). Trimming cost V 7 bases and J 5 bases; bases outside gene matches: 7. Here immunoSEQ multiplex PCR was the method, and the copy in TCRdb shows in-frame clones only, minus some. The repertoire includes 250,000 to 350,000 clones, nearly 90% of them detected once, and approximately 5.3% sits in the top ten. Researchers sorted participants into cohorts using their self-reported clinical history. Recovered Cohort 3 donors showed two negative PCRs, clearance, or symptom resolution. The rearrangement joins TRBV27 to TRBJ1-1, with 7 bases matching TRBD1. The source material was PBMCs or T cells enriched from blood (not recorded which). The clonotype comes from a woman in her 30s who had recovered from COVID-19. CDR3 region: CASKRQGETEAFF. The CDR3 DNA reads as TGTGCCAGCAAAAGACAGGGAGAGACTGAAGCTTTCTTT.